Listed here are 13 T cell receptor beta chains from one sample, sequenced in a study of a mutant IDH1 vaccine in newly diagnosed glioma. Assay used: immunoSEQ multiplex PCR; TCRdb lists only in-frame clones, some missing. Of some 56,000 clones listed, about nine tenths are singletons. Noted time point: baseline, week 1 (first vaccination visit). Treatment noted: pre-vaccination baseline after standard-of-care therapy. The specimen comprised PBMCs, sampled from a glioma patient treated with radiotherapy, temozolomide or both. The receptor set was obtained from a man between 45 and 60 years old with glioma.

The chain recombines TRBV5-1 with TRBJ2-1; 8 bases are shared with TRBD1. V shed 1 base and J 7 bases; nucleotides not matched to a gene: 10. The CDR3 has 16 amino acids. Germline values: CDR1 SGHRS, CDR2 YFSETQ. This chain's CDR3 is CASSLRWTGNGNEQFF. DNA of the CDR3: TGCGCCAGCAGCTTGCGGTGGACAGGGAATGGGAATGAGCAGTTCTTC.

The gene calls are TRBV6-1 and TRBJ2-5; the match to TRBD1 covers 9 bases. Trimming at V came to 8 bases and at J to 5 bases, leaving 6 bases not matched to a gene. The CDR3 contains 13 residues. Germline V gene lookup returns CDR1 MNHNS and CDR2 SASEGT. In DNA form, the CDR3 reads TGTGCCAGCGGGCGGGACAGGGCTGAGACCCAGTACTTC. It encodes CASGRDRAETQYF.

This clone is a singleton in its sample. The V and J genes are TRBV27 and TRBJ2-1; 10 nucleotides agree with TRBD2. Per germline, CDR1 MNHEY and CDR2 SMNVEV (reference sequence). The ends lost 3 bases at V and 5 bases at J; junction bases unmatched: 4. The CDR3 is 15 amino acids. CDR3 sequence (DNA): TGTGCCAGCAGTTTTCTGAGCGGGAGGGACAATGAGCAGTTCTTC. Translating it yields CASSFLSGRDNEQFF.

In DNA form, the CDR3 reads TGTGCCAGCAGTTCGTACAGGGGATGGAAGACCCAGTACTTC. Protein: CASSSYRGWKTQYF. J is TRBJ2-5 and V is TRBV28, with 7 positions matching TRBD1. Germline CDR1 MDHEN, CDR2 SYDVKM. V shed 4 bases, J shed 6 bases, and the junction held 8 bases outside the gene matches. The CDR3 has 14 residues.

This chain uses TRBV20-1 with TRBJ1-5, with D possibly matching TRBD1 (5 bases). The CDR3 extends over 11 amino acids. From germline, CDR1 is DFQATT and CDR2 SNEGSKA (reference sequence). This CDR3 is CSPVGEGTQHF. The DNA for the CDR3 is TGCAGCCCGGTGGGGGAAGGGACCCAGCATTTT.

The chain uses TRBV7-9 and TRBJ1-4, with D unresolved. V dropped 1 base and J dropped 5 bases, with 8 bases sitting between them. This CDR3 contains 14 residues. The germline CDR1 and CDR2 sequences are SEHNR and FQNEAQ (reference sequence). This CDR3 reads CASSLGHGNEKLFF. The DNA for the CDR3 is TGTGCCAGCAGCTTAGGGCACGGGAATGAAAAACTGTTTTTT.

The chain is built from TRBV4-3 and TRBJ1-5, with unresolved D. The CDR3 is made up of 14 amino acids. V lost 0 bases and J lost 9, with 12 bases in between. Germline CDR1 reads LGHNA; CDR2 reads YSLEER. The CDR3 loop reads CASSQDRNLGPQHF. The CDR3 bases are TGCGCCAGCAGCCAAGACAGGAACTTAGGGCCCCAGCATTTT.

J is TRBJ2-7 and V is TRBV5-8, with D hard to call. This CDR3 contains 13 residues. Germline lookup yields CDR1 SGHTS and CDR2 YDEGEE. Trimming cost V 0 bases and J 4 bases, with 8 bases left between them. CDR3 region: CASSLVFGYEQYF. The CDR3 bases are TGTGCCAGCAGCTTGGTTTTTGGATACGAGCAGTACTTC.

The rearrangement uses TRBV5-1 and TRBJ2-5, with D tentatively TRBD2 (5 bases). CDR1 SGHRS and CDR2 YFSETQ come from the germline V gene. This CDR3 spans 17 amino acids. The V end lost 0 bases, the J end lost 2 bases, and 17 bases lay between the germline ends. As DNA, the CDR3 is TGCGCCAGCAGCTTGGCCACAATAGGAGGCGCACAAGAGACCCAGTACTTC. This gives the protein CASSLATIGGAQETQYF. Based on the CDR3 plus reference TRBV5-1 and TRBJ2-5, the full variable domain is KAGVTQTPRYLIKTRGQQVTLSCSPISGHRSVSWYQQTPGQGLQFLFEYFSETQRNKGNFPGRFSGRQFSNSRSEMNVSTLELGDSALYLCASSLATIGGAQETQYFGPGTRLLVL.

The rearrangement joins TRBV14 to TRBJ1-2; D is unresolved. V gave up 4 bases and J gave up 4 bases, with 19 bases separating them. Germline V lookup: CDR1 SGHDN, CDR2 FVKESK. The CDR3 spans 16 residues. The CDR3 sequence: CASSPRGRRSSYGYTF. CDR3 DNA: TGTGCCAGCAGCCCAAGAGGAAGGAGGTCTTCCTATGGCTACACCTTC.

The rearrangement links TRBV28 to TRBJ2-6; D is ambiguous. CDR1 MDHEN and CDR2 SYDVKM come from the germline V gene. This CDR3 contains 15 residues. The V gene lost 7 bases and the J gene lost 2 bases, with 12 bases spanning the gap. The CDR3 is CASKDMAPGANVLTF. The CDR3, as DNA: TGTGCCAGCAAGGATATGGCGCCTGGGGCCAACGTCCTGACTTTC.

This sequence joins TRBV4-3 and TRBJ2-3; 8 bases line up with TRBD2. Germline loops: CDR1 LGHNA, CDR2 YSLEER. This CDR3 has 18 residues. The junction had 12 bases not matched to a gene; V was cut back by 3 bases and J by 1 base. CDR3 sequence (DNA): TGCGCCAGCAGCCACCGGGGGGGCGGCGGGGGCGGCACAGATACGCAGTATTTT. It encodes CASSHRGGGGGGTDTQYF.

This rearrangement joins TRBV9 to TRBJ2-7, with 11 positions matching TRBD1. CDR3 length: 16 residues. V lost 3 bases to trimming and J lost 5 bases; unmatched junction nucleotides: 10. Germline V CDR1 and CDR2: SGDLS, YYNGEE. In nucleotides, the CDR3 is TGTGCCAGCAGCGCGGGCCCCGGGACAGGGGGAAACGAGCAGTACTTC. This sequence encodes CASSAGPGTGGNEQYF. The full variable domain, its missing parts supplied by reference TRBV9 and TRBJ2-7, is DSGVTQTPKHLITATGQRVTLRCSPRSGDLSVYWYQQSLDQGLQFLIQYYNGEERAKGNILERFSAQQFPDLHSELNLSSLELGDSALYFCASSAGPGTGGNEQYFGPGTRLTVT.